Shown below are 21 T cell receptor beta chains from a single sample sequenced in a study of T cell repertoires in cytomegalovirus infection. MiXCR was run by TCRdb on the reads, yielding one entry per CDR3 protein. Counted here are 450,000 to 600,000 distinct CDR3 sequences, around 11% occurring once; the ten biggest clones make up about a tenth. The sequencing input was PBMCs. The receptors shown here come from a human donor in good health (CMV status not recorded). Some clones in this sample may be carry-over from other donors' samples.

This clonotype has just a few counts. This chain connects TRBV28 to TRBJ2-3, with D unresolved. The V gene's germline CDR1 is MDHEN and CDR2 SYDVKM. V dropped 6 bases and J dropped 4 bases, with 14 bases sitting between them. This CDR3 spans 14 amino acids. CDR3 amino acids: CASRKRFRADTQYF. In DNA, the CDR3 is TGTGCCAGCAGAAAACGGTTTCGGGCAGATACGCAGTATTTT.

The table lists this clonotype with many counts. This sequence joins TRBV12-3 or TRBV12-4 and TRBJ2-7, with D hard to call. Trimming stripped 8 bases from V and 6 bases from J, with 11 bases between. The CDR3 has 11 amino acids. This chain's CDR3 is CASGKGSEQYF. The CDR3 DNA reads TGTGCCAGCGGGAAAGGAAGCGAGCAGTACTTC.

This clonotype was observed many times. The chain links TRBV24-1 to TRBJ2-1; 13 bases agree with TRBD2. CDR1 and CDR2 (germline): KGHDR, SFDVKD. Trimming at V came to 4 bases and at J to 9 bases, leaving 8 bases not matched to a gene. The CDR3 totals 16 residues. The CDR3 coding sequence is TGTGCCACCAGTGAGGGGTGGGGACTAGCGGGGTCTGAGCAGTTCTTC. Protein product: CATSEGWGLAGSEQFF.

V usage is TRBV20-1 and J usage is TRBJ2-3; weak D call: TRBD2 (7 bases). Trimming took 4 bases from V and 6 from J, leaving 14 bases between them. The CDR3 extends over 13 amino acids. Germline CDR1 is DFQATT and CDR2 is SNEGSKA (reference sequence). CDR3: CSAKGGARDTQYF. CDR3 DNA sequence: TGCAGTGCTAAGGGGGGGGCGCGTGATACGCAGTATTTT.

This clonotype was seen repeatedly, ten times or more. The CDR3 loop is CATSRRQFQETQYF. DNA for the CDR3: TGTGCCACCAGCCGGAGACAGTTTCAAGAGACCCAGTACTTC. This rearrangement joins TRBV15 to TRBJ2-5; a possible D gene is TRBD1 (5 bases). Germline lookup yields CDR1 LNHNV and CDR2 YYDKDF (reference sequence). This CDR3 is built from 14 residues. The V and J ends lost 5 bases and 2 bases respectively, with 12 bases between them.

This clonotype came up a few times. The chain recombines TRBV4-1 with TRBJ2-3; D not resolved. The V gene's germline CDR1 is MGHRA and CDR2 YSYEKL. Trimming removed 4 bases from V and 0 bases from J, with 17 bases in between. The length of the CDR3 is 17 residues. Here the CDR3 reads CASSRWFLGSSTDTQYF. In DNA, the CDR3 is TGCGCCAGCAGCCGCTGGTTCTTAGGAAGCAGCACAGATACGCAGTATTTT.

This sequence joins TRBV5-1 and TRBJ2-1; 8 nucleotides align to TRBD2. After removal of 5 bases from V and 8 bases from J, the junction contained 9 bases not matched to a gene. The CDR3 totals 14 residues. Germline CDR1 and CDR2: SGHRS and YFSETQ. The CDR3 coding sequence is TGCGCCAGCAGACCAGCGGGGGTCGTAGATGAGCAGTTCTTC. Its protein product is CASRPAGVVDEQFF.

The V and J genes are TRBV20-1 and TRBJ1-5; possible D gene TRBD1, 5 bases. The germline V and J ends were trimmed by 6 bases and 9 bases, with 15 bases remaining between them. The CDR3 contains 12 residues. CDR1 and CDR2 (germline): DFQATT, SNEGSKA (reference sequence). The CDR3 spells CSATTGDSPQHF. The CDR3 region has the DNA TGCAGTGCAACCACGGGGGATTCGCCCCAGCATTTT.

This clonotype was seen many times. The chain uses TRBV12-3 or TRBV12-4 and TRBJ1-1, with a possible D match to TRBD1 (5 bases). Trimming pared 6 bases from V and 3 bases from J, leaving 17 bases between. The CDR3 totals 15 residues. The CDR3 loop reads CASSRSAGSDTEAFF. The CDR3 nucleotides read TGTGCCAGCAGCCGTAGTGCAGGGTCGGACACTGAAGCTTTCTTT.

The rearrangement uses TRBV4-1 and TRBJ2-7; D is uncertain. Germline CDR1 MGHRA, CDR2 YSYEKL. The V and J ends lost 0 bases and 6 bases respectively, with 15 bases between them. The CDR3 consists of 15 residues. DNA of the CDR3: TGCGCCAGCAGCCAAGATTCCAGCGACGGTCGCGAGCAGTACTTC. Residues: CASSQDSSDGREQYF.

This clonotype showed up many times. The genes are TRBV6-1 and TRBJ2-7, with D maybe TRBD1 (6 bases). V lost 6 bases and J 2 bases, leaving 14 bases between the germline ends. Germline values: CDR1 MNHNS, CDR2 SASEGT. The CDR3 runs to 14 residues. The CDR3 protein is CASSLNRDPYEQYF. DNA of the CDR3: TGTGCCAGCAGCCTAAACAGGGATCCCTACGAGCAGTACTTC.

The chain employs TRBV28 and TRBJ2-1, with 13 positions matching TRBD2. The length of the CDR3 is 17 residues. Per germline, CDR1 MDHEN and CDR2 SYDVKM. V was clipped by 4 bases and J by 7 bases; unmatched bases: 10. In DNA form, the CDR3 reads TGTGCCAGCAGTTCCCATACGGGACTAGCGGGAATAAATGAGCAGTTCTTC. It encodes CASSSHTGLAGINEQFF.

The table lists this clonotype with many counts. The chain carries TRBV2 and TRBJ1-2; the match to TRBD1 covers 11 bases. CDR1 and CDR2 (germline): SNHLY, FYNNEI. This CDR3 spans 16 amino acids. The V segment lost 3 bases and the J segment 0 bases; nucleotides outside the gene matches: 3. Written as DNA, the CDR3 is TGTGCCAGCAGTGATAGGGACAGGGGGACTAACTATGGCTACACCTTC. Protein sequence: CASSDRDRGTNYGYTF.

This clonotype was found once. Since a much larger clone is just one base distant, this may be a read error. This chain joins TRBV19 and TRBJ1-5, with D uncertain. The length of the CDR3 is 17 residues. Germline assignment: CDR1 LNHDA and CDR2 SQIVND (reference sequence). CDR3 in DNA: TGTGCCTGTAGTATAAACCGCCTCGACGGTAGCAATCAGCCCCAGCATTTT. Encoded protein: CACSINRLDGSNQPQHF.

The sample holds many counts of this clonotype. The rearrangement uses TRBV12-3 or TRBV12-4 and TRBJ2-1; 9 positions agree with TRBD2. V lost 0 bases to trimming and J lost 4 bases; unmatched junction nucleotides: 1. The CDR3 runs 15 residues. The CDR3 DNA is TGTGCCAGCAGTTTAGCTAGCGGGGGTTACAATGAGCAGTTCTTC. This codes for CASSLASGGYNEQFF.

With regard to this clonotype: With a much larger clone just one base away, this may be a read error. The V gene is TRBV30, the J gene TRBJ2-7, with D perhaps TRBD1 (6 bases). Looked up from germline, CDR1 is GTSNPN and CDR2 is SVGIG (reference sequence). The CDR3 sequence is 19 residues long. V lost 2 bases, J lost 4 bases, and 30 bases lay in between. CDR3 amino acids: CAWSPHLSPHRAGCYEQYF. In DNA form, the CDR3 reads TGTGCCTGGAGTCCTCACCTTTCCCCACACAGGGCAGGGTGTTACGAGCAGTACTTC.

This clonotype was found many times. This rearrangement joins TRBV20-1 to TRBJ2-3, with D tentatively TRBD2 (6 bases). The CDR3 runs to 17 residues. The germline CDR1 and CDR2 sequences are DFQATT and SNEGSKA (reference sequence). Trimming shortened V by 2 bases and J by 6 bases, and 24 bases separated the two germline ends. Written as DNA, the CDR3 is TGCAGTGCTAGACCACGGGGGAGAAGGGATGGCGGGGATACGCAGTATTTT. As protein: CSARPRGRRDGGDTQYF.

In regard to this clonotype: This may arise from a read error, as a much more abundant clone is one base away. The chain combines TRBV12-3 or TRBV12-4 with TRBJ2-1; a weak D match, TRBD2 (5 bases). The length of the CDR3 is 20 residues. V was cut by 7 bases and J by 2 bases, with 30 bases left in between. The CDR3 bases are TGTGCCAGCACCAACCCGGGGTTAGCGAGACCGGGTGGACCCTACAATGAGCAGTTCTTC. This gives the protein CASTNPGLARPGGPYNEQFF.

A few counts support this clonotype. V gene TRBV3-1 combines with J gene TRBJ1-2; a possible D gene is TRBD1 (6 bases). Looked up from germline, CDR1 is LGHDT and CDR2 is YNNKEL (reference sequence). This CDR3 is built from 17 residues. V shed 4 bases and J shed 4 bases, with 22 bases lying between them. The CDR3 DNA sequence: TGTGCCAGCAGCCCTACCTCCGGGGGGGGGCAAGGCTATGGCTACACCTTC. Translating gives CASSPTSGGGQGYGYTF.

As regards this clonotype: A read error is possible here, since a much larger clone lies one base away. The J gene is TRBJ1-2, the V gene TRBV12-3 or TRBV12-4; unclear D gene. This CDR3 spans 13 amino acids. CDR3 sequence (DNA): TGTGCCGGCAGTTTAGCAGCCAACTATGGCTACACCTTC. This sequence encodes CAGSLAANYGYTF.

This clonotype was found many times. The V call is TRBV20-1, the J call TRBJ2-7; D not resolved. Deletions cut 2 bases from V and 2 bases from J, with 19 bases between. The germline CDR1 and CDR2 sequences are DFQATT and SNEGSKA (reference sequence). The length of the CDR3 is 16 residues. In DNA form, the CDR3 reads TGCAGTGCTAGATCGCCTCCGCGTCGGGCCCCCTACGAGCAGTACTTC. The encoded protein is CSARSPPRRAPYEQYF.